A single sample is the source of the 8 T cell receptor beta chains below, sequenced in a study of cytomegalovirus exposure and HLA in healthy donors. TCRdb's table, derived via immunoSEQ multiplex PCR, lists solely in-frame clones and lacks some. Of roughly 250,000 clones in the sample, more than 75% are singletons; the top ten hold 2.6%. The sequencing input was PBMCs. The receptors come from a man aged 18 to 29 in good health and CMV-seronegative.

The V and J genes are TRBV7-2 and TRBJ2-1; weak D call: TRBD2 (5 bases). The CDR3 length is 13 residues. Germline lookup yields CDR1 SGHTA and CDR2 FQGNSA. Trimming pared 4 bases from V and 7 bases from J, leaving 11 bases between. For the CDR3, the DNA is TGTGCCAGCAGCTCCCTTCGAGGGAATGAGCAGTTCTTC. This encodes CASSSLRGNEQFF.

In its sample, this clone was seen once. The chain carries TRBV5-1 and TRBJ1-4; weak D call: TRBD1 (5 bases). The CDR3 totals 15 residues. The V gene's germline CDR1 is SGHRS and CDR2 YFSETQ. Trimming took off 2 bases at V and 4 bases at J, with 12 bases between the two ends. The CDR3 here is CASSFSQGGNEKLFF. Here the CDR3 DNA reads TGCGCCAGCAGCTTTTCCCAGGGAGGTAATGAAAAACTGTTTTTT.

The chain uses TRBV5-4 and TRBJ2-7; D ambiguous. Germline CDR1 SGHNT, CDR2 YYREEE (reference sequence). Between the trimmed V and J ends, which lost 2 bases and 5 bases, there was a span of 8 bases. The CDR3 sequence is 12 residues long. This CDR3 reads CASSFSTDEQYF. CDR3 DNA: TGTGCCAGCAGCTTTAGTACAGACGAGCAGTACTTC.

The rearrangement links TRBV7-9 to TRBJ1-5; D perhaps matches TRBD1 (5 bases). V lost 3 bases to trimming and J lost 3 bases, with 9 bases between them. CDR1 and CDR2 from the germline V gene are SEHNR and FQNEAQ (reference sequence). The CDR3 is 14 amino acids. The CDR3 nucleotides read TGTGCCAGCAGCTTGGGGGGGAACAATCAGCCCCAGCATTTT. Its translation: CASSLGGNNQPQHF.

The rearrangement joins TRBV5-1 to TRBJ1-5; D remains unclear. Trimming shortened V by 0 bases and J by 0 bases, and 4 bases separated the two germline ends. The germline gives CDR1 SGHRS, CDR2 YFSETQ. This CDR3 contains 14 residues. The CDR3 region has the DNA TGCGCCAGCAGCTTGGATTATAGCAATCAGCCCCAGCATTTT. Translation: CASSLDYSNQPQHF.

The chain recombines TRBV9 with TRBJ2-2; D not resolved. There are 13 residues in the CDR3. Trimming removed 0 bases from V and 6 bases from J, with 6 bases in between. Per the germline V gene, CDR1 is SGDLS and CDR2 is YYNGEE. In DNA, the CDR3 is TGTGCCAGCAGCGTAGCTGAGGCCGGGGAGCTGTTTTTT. Encoded protein: CASSVAEAGELFF.

In this sample, this clone turned up once. This chain connects TRBV10-1 to TRBJ2-1, with 9 nucleotides matching TRBD2. Germline lookup yields CDR1 WNHNN and CDR2 SYGVQD (reference sequence). The CDR3 has 13 residues. J gave up 4 bases and V 5 bases, and 0 bases lay outside the gene matches. CDR3 sequence: CASSTSGYNEQFF. The CDR3 DNA reads as TGCGCCAGCAGTACTAGCGGGTACAATGAGCAGTTCTTC.

This clone was detected once. This chain links TRBV18 with TRBJ1-1; weak D call: TRBD1 (6 bases). This CDR3 spans 14 amino acids. Germline assignment: CDR1 KGHSH and CDR2 LQKENI. Trimming shortened V by 2 bases and J by 1 base, and 8 bases separated the two germline ends. The chain's CDR3 is CASSPGTPNTEAFF. CDR3 nucleotides: TGTGCCAGCTCACCAGGGACACCGAACACTGAAGCTTTCTTT.